This TCR beta chain appears in the sequencing data of a study of blood T cell repertoires in COVID-19. Across the study: The cDNA or gDNA used as material had been derived from T cells, B-cell-depleted T cells, or PBMCs.

V lost 3 bases to trimming and J lost 9 bases, with 13 bases between them. The length of the CDR3 is 14 residues. Germline V lookup: CDR1 SGDLS, CDR2 YYNGEE. In the original analysis: Counts of nucleated cells, estimated from reference gene primer amplification, were obtained. This table comes from immunoSEQ multiplex PCR, and its TCRdb copy is limited to in-frame clones, with some not included. D and trimming were read from the DNA, whereas the V and J calls and clone size are those reported in that table. The sample holds about 130,000 clones, about 88% seen once. The chain is built from TRBV9 and TRBJ1-6, with a possible D match to TRBD1 (6 bases). The sample was peripheral blood. The receptor was derived from a woman aged 80 or over with acute or convalescent COVID-19. CDR3 bases: TGTGCCAGCAGCGGTTCTAAAGGGGGTTCACCCCTCCACTTT. It encodes CASSGSKGGSPLHF.